This passage covers 2 T cell receptor beta chains from one sample sequenced in a study of blood T cell repertoires in COVID-19. Measured with immunoSEQ multiplex PCR; TCRdb has only the in-frame clones, and not every one. Altogether approximately 130,000 clones are present, 70% to 90% being singletons, with the ten largest covering approximately 8%. The sample consisted of peripheral blood. These TCRs come from a man aged 50 or older with acute or convalescent COVID-19.

This sequence joins TRBV27 and TRBJ2-7; a possible D gene is TRBD2 (5 bases). CDR1 MNHEY and CDR2 SMNVEV come from the germline V gene (reference sequence). The V gene lost 0 bases and the J gene lost 3 bases, with 15 bases spanning the gap. The CDR3 extends over 16 amino acids. The CDR3 DNA reads as TGTGCCAGCAGTTTATCGTCAGTGAGGGCGGGCTACGAGCAGTACTTC. Residues: CASSLSSVRAGYEQYF.

The rearrangement links TRBV6-5 to TRBJ1-5; 9 nucleotides align to TRBD1. Germline V lookup: CDR1 MNHEY, CDR2 SVGAGI. J gave up 3 bases and V 5 bases, and 5 bases lay outside the gene matches. This CDR3 spans 15 amino acids. CDR3 loop: CASSPGDRDNQPQHF. The DNA of the CDR3 is TGTGCCAGCAGTCCAGGGGACAGGGACAATCAGCCCCAGCATTTT.